The present T cell receptor (beta chain) was sequenced within a study of CD4 T cells in relation to SARS-CoV-2 and coronaviruses. Study-level background: No peptide or an HIV-1 Nef peptide pool served as negative control.

Germline assignment: CDR1 GTSNPN and CDR2 SVGIG (reference sequence). The V gene lost 2 bases and the J gene lost 1 base, with 9 bases spanning the gap. The CDR3 runs 13 residues. This table comes from immunoSEQ multiplex PCR, and its TCRdb copy is limited to in-frame clones, with some not included. Of nearly 25,000 clones listed, 73% are singletons. CD4+ T cells from unexposed donors were obtained before the COVID-19 pandemic (2011-2018). Isolation of CD4+ T cells took place after about 9 days in culture. A remark on this clone: What it binds is unknown.

The gene calls are TRBV30 and TRBJ2-7, with unresolved D. Sequenced: CD4+ T cells from PBMCs, cultured in vitro. The clonotype comes from a human donor in good health. The CDR3 coding sequence is TGTGCCTGGAGTCCCGGGCCATCCTACGAGCAGTACTTC. Its protein product is CAWSPGPSYEQYF.